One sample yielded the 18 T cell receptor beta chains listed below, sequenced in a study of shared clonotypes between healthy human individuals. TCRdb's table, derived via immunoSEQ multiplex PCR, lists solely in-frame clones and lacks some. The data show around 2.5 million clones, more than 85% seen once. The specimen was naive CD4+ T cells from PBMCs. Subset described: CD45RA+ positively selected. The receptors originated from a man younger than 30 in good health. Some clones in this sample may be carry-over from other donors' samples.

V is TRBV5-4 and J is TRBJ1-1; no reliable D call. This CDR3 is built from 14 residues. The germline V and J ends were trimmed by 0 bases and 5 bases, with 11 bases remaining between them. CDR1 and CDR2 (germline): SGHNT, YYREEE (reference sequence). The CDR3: CASSLVEGGTEAFF. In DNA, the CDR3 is TGTGCCAGCAGCTTGGTGGAGGGTGGGACTGAAGCTTTCTTT.

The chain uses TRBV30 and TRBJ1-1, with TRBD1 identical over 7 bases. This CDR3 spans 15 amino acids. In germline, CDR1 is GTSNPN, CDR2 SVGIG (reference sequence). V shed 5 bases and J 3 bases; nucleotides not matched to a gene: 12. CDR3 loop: CAWGTASLYYTEAFF. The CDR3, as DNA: TGTGCCTGGGGGACAGCCTCCCTTTACTACACTGAAGCTTTCTTT.

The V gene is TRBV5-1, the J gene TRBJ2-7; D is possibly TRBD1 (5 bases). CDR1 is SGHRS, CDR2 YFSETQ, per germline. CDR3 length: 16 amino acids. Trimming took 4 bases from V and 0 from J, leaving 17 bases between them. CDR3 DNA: TGCGCCAGCAGCGCGAATGGGGCGGACCCCTCCTACGAGCAGTACTTC. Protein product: CASSANGADPSYEQYF.

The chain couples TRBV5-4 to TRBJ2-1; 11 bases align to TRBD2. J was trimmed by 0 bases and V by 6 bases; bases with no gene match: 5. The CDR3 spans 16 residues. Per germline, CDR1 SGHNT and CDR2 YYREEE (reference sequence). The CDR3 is CASTSSGRRSYNEQFF. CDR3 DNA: TGTGCCAGCACCTCTAGCGGGAGGCGCTCCTACAATGAGCAGTTCTTC.

The DNA of the CDR3 is TGCGCCAGCAGCCAAGTGACTAGCGGGAGTGCCTACGAGCAGTACTTC. It specifies CASSQVTSGSAYEQYF. V and J are TRBV4-1 and TRBJ2-7; TRBD2 aligns across 12 bases. The CDR3 sequence is 16 residues long. The V gene's germline CDR1 is MGHRA and CDR2 YSYEKL. The trim removed 1 base at V and 2 bases at J, leaving 3 bases unmatched.

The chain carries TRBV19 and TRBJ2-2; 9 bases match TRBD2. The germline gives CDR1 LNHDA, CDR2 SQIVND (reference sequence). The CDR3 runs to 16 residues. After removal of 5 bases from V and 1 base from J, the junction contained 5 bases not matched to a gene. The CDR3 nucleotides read TGTGCCAGTAGTTTCTATAGCGGGGGGAACACCGGGGAGCTGTTTTTT. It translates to CASSFYSGGNTGELFF.

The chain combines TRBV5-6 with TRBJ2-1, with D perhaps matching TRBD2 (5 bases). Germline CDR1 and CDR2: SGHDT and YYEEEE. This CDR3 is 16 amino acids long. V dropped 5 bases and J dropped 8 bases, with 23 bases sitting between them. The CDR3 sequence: CASSHKLVLRVDEQFF. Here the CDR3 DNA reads TGTGCCAGCAGTCATAAACTAGTTTTGAGGGTCGATGAGCAGTTCTTC.

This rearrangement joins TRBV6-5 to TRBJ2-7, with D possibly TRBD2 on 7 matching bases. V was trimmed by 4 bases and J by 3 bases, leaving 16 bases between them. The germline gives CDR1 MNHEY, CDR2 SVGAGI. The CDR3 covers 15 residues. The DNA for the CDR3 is TGTGCCAGCAGTTCTCCTAGGGGGGGGTTCTACGAGCAGTACTTC. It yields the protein CASSSPRGGFYEQYF.

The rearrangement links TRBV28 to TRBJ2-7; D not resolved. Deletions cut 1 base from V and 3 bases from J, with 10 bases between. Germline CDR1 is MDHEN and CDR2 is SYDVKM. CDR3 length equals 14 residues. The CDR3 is CASSLSTEIYEQYF. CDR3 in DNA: TGTGCCAGCAGTTTATCCACGGAGATCTACGAGCAGTACTTC. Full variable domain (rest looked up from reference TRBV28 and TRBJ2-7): DVKVTQSSRYLVKRTGEKVFLECVQDMDHENMFWYRQDPGLGLRLIYFSYDVKMKEKGDIPEGYSVSREKKERFSLILESASTNQTSMYLCASSLSTEIYEQYFGPGTRLTVT.

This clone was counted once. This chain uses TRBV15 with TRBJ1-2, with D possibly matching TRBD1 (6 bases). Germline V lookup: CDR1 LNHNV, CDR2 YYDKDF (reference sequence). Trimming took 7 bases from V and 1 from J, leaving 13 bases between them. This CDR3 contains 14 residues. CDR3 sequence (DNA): TGTGCCACCAAACCAGTGGACAGTAACTATGGCTACACCTTC. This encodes CATKPVDSNYGYTF.

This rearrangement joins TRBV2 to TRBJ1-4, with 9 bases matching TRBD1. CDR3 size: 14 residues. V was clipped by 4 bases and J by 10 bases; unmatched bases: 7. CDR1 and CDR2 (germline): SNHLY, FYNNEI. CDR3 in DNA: TGTGCCAGCAGTGGGGGACAGGGATTTGGAAAACTGTTTTTT. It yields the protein CASSGGQGFGKLFF.

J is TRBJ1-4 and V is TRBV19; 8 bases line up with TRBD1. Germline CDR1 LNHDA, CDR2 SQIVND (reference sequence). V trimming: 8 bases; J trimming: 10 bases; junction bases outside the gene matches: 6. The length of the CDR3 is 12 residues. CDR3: CASDGQGGKLFF. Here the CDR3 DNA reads TGTGCCAGTGATGGACAGGGCGGAAAACTGTTTTTT.

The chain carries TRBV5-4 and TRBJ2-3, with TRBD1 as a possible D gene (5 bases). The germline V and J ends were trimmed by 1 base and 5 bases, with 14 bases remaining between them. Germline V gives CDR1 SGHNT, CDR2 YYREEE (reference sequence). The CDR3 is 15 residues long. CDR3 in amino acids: CASSLSFGRGDTQYF. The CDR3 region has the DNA TGTGCCAGCAGCTTGTCTTTCGGAAGGGGAGATACGCAGTATTTT. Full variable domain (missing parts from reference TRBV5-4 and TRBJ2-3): ETGVTQSPTHLIKTRGQQVTLRCSSQSGHNTVSWYQQALGQGPQFIFQYYREEENGRGNFPPRFSGLQFPNYSSELNVNALELDDSALYLCASSLSFGRGDTQYFGPGTRLTVL.

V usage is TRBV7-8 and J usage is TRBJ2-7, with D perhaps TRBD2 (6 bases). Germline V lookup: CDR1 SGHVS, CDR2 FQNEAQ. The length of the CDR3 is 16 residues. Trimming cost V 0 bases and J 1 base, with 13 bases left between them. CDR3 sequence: CASSLAGGNPSYEQYF. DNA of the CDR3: TGTGCCAGCAGCTTAGCTGGCGGGAACCCATCCTACGAGCAGTACTTC. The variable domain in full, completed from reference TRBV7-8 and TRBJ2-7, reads GAGVSQSPRYKVAKRGQDVALRCDPISGHVSLFWYQQALGQGPEFLTYFQNEAQLDKSGLPSDRFFAERPEGSVSTLKIQRTQQEDSAVYLCASSLAGGNPSYEQYFGPGTRLTVT.

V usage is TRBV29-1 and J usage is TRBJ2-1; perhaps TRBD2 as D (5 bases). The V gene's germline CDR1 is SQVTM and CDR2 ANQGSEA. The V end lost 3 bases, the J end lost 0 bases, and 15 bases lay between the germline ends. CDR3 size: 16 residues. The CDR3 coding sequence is TGCAGCGTTGAGCTTATTCGGGAAAGCTCCTACAATGAGCAGTTCTTC. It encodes CSVELIRESSYNEQFF.

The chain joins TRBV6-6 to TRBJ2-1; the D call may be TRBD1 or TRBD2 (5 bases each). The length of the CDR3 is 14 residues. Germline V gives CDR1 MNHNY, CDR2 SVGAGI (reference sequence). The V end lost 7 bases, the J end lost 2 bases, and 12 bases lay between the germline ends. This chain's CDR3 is CASTERGTYNEQFF. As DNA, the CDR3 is TGTGCCAGCACTGAGAGGGGCACCTACAATGAGCAGTTCTTC.

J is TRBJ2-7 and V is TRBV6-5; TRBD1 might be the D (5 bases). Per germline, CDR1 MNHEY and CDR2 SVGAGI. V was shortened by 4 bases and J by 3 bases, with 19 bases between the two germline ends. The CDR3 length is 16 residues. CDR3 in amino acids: CASSSPASQGYYEQYF. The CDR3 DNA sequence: TGTGCCAGCAGTTCCCCGGCCAGTCAGGGATACTACGAGCAGTACTTC.

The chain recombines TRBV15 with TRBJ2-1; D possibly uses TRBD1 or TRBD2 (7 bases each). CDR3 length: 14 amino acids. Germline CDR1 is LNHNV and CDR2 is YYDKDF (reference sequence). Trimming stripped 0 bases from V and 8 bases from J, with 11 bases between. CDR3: CATSRDRGRDEQFF. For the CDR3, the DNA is TGTGCCACCAGCAGAGACAGGGGGAGGGATGAGCAGTTCTTC.